This T cell receptor (beta chain) was sequenced in a study of memory CD4+ T cells and cytomegalovirus serostatus. Single viable CD3+CD4+CD8-CD45RO+ cells were sorted as the memory CD4+ T cells. Donors' CMV status reflects serum IgG against pp150, pp28, p38, p52. Original processing methods: Out-of-frame sequences were removed, leaving 2 million to 2.5 million distinct TCRbeta sequences. Measured with immunoSEQ multiplex PCR; TCRdb has only the in-frame clones, and not every one. The V and J calls and the clone size are those of that table, but D and trimming were determined from the DNA. The data contain roughly 50,000 clones, around 80% of them seen just once; the ten biggest clones take up 0.82%. CDR3 size: 13 residues. CDR1 and CDR2 (germline): SEHNR, FQNEAQ (reference sequence). General observations from the study: Each of approximately 73 CMV-associated TCRbeta sequences occurred in one to five individuals.

Worth noting for this clone: Its target is not known. Relative to the germline gene, one junction end is altered; a read error may explain this.

This TCR was sampled from an adult in good health and CMV-seronegative. The genes are TRBV7-9 and TRBJ1-2; D unclear. Sequences were obtained from memory CD4+ T cells from blood. CDR3 residues: CASSLDTVYGYTF. For the CDR3, the DNA is TGTGCCAGCAGTTTAGACACAGTCTATGGCTACACCTTC.